A selection of T cell receptor beta chains follows, all from one sample in a study of blood T cell repertoires in COVID-19. Some clones are missing from TCRdb's copy, which holds only in-frame ones; the method was immunoSEQ multiplex PCR. The table lists 26,000 or so clones, 60% to 70% of them singletons. The sequencing sample was made of peripheral blood. The source of these receptors is a man aged 55 to 70 with active or convalescent COVID-19. Each CDR3 is given with its conserved first and last residue. Each record gives: J gene, D gene, V gene, clone size, CDR3 DNA, CDR3 protein. The D gene is left open where the match is weak. Part of the rows lack a size; the others show once, few, many or a class for expanded clones.

j_call: TRBJ2-6; d_call: -; v_call: TRBV4-2; clone_size: -; cdr3_nt: TGTGCCAGCAGCCAAGACGAAGAGGGAAGGGCCAACGTCCTGACTTTC; cdr3_aa: CASSQDEEGRANVLTF
j_call: TRBJ2-4; d_call: TRBD2; v_call: TRBV30; clone_size: -; cdr3_nt: TGTGCCTGGAAGCGGGAGGCCCTAGCCAAAAACATTCAGTACTTC; cdr3_aa: CAWKREALAKNIQYF
j_call: TRBJ1-1; d_call: -; v_call: TRBV6-5; clone_size: -; cdr3_nt: TGTGCCAGCACCCCGGGGGGAATGAACACTGAAGCTTTCTTT; cdr3_aa: CASTPGGMNTEAFF
j_call: TRBJ1-3; d_call: -; v_call: TRBV10-2; clone_size: -; cdr3_nt: TGCGCCAGCAGGCTCAACAGGGAGTCTGGAAACACCATATATTTT; cdr3_aa: CASRLNRESGNTIYF
j_call: TRBJ2-3; d_call: TRBD2; v_call: TRBV9; clone_size: -; cdr3_nt: TGTGCCAGCAGCCCGAAACTAGCGGGAGGGAGCACAGATACGCAGTATTTT; cdr3_aa: CASSPKLAGGSTDTQYF
j_call: TRBJ1-2; d_call: -; v_call: TRBV13; clone_size: -; cdr3_nt: TGTGCCAGCAGCGCGGCCAGAAGCCACTATGGCTACACCTTC; cdr3_aa: CASSAARSHYGYTF
j_call: TRBJ2-3; d_call: -; v_call: TRBV19; clone_size: -; cdr3_nt: TGTGCCAGTAGTATAAAAGGGGGTTGGGCAGATACGCAGTATTTT; cdr3_aa: CASSIKGGWADTQYF
j_call: TRBJ2-1; d_call: -; v_call: TRBV21-1; clone_size: -; cdr3_nt: TGTGCCAGCAGCACGTCTAGCGGGCTTAACAATGAGCAGTTCTTC; cdr3_aa: CASSTSSGLNNEQFF
j_call: TRBJ1-5; d_call: -; v_call: TRBV3-1/TRBV3-2; clone_size: few; cdr3_nt: TGTGCCAGCAGCCAACAAGGGAGGGATCAGCCCCAGCATTTT; cdr3_aa: CASSQQGRDQPQHF
j_call: TRBJ1-3; d_call: -; v_call: TRBV10-3; clone_size: -; cdr3_nt: TGTGCCATCAGTGAGGGGGCACCTGGAAACACCATATATTTT; cdr3_aa: CAISEGAPGNTIYF
j_call: TRBJ2-7; d_call: -; v_call: TRBV27; clone_size: -; cdr3_nt: TGTGCCAGCAGTGCCCTACTAGCTAGGCCCTACGAGCAGTACTTC; cdr3_aa: CASSALLARPYEQYF
j_call: TRBJ2-2; d_call: TRBD2; v_call: TRBV7-7; clone_size: -; cdr3_nt: TGTGCTAGCAGCTCGCGCCCAGCGGGGGGCAACACCGGGGAGCTGTTTTTT; cdr3_aa: CASSSRPAGGNTGELFF
j_call: TRBJ2-3; d_call: -; v_call: TRBV3-1/TRBV3-2; clone_size: few; cdr3_nt: TGTGCCAGCAGCCAAGGTGTAGGCGCAGGGGTAGATACGCAGTATTTT; cdr3_aa: CASSQGVGAGVDTQYF
j_call: TRBJ2-5; d_call: -; v_call: TRBV7-2; clone_size: -; cdr3_nt: TGTGCCAGCAGCTTAGTAGCTCAGAAAGAGACCCAGTACTTC; cdr3_aa: CASSLVAQKETQYF